This T cell receptor beta chain was captured in a study of preoperative IRX-2 immunotherapy in early breast cancer. V was clipped by 6 bases and J by 0 bases, with 16 bases between them. Looked up from germline, CDR1 is WSHSY and CDR2 is SAAADI. The CDR3 runs to 16 residues. Sequencing used immunoSEQ multiplex PCR; TCRdb keeps in-frame clones, though not all of them. Of 40,000 to 45,000 clones in the sample, approximately 75% were seen once. There are a few counts of this clone. This sample's treatment: preoperative locoregional IRX-2 cytokine immunotherapy. Preoperative locoregional IRX-2 cytokine immunotherapy was tested in the phase Ib source study.

The receptor's source is a human donor with breast cancer. The V call is TRBV10-2, the J call TRBJ2-3; D call uncertain. The sequenced sample was tumor tissue, obtained after IRX-2 immunotherapy. This CDR3 is CASREARSTSTDTQYF. The CDR3 DNA follows: TGCGCCAGCAGAGAAGCCAGGTCAACTAGCACAGATACGCAGTATTTT.